This paragraph covers one T cell receptor (beta chain) sequence. Its antigen is unidentified. The table came from immunoSEQ multiplex PCR; TCRdb's copy has only in-frame clones and leaves some out. The sample consists of 300,000 to 400,000 clones, under 70% of them appearing once. This record belongs to a study of cytotoxic CD8 clonotypes in ibrutinib-treated CLL. General study findings and limits: Relative to age-matched healthy donors, clonality at baseline was higher, and it tracked circulating CD8+ T-cell counts.

The germline V and J ends were trimmed by 4 bases and 8 bases, with 18 bases remaining between them. Germline CDR1 is LNHNV and CDR2 is YYDKDF (reference sequence). The CDR3 extends over 16 amino acids. TCR beta library input comprised approximately 2 micrograms of genomic DNA from cryopreserved PBMCs. The sequence was obtained from a human donor with chronic lymphocytic leukemia. The sequences come from PBMCs, collected after 36 months of ibrutinib treatment. This chain joins TRBV15 and TRBJ1-6, with D tentatively TRBD1 (5 bases). The CDR3 DNA sequence: TGTGCCACCAGCAATAAGGGACCCTACCGGCATTCACCCCTCCACTTT. It yields the protein CATSNKGPYRHSPLHF.